This is a list of T cell receptor beta chains from one sample in a study of blood T cell repertoires in COVID-19. The data were produced by immunoSEQ multiplex PCR, yet TCRdb's version contains in-frame clones alone and is incomplete. The sample includes about 80,000 clones, 80% to 90% of them seen just once. What was sequenced was peripheral blood. Receptors originate from a man older than 75 with active or convalescent COVID-19. The CDR3 runs from the conserved cysteine through the conserved F or W. A D gene is named only where the DNA matches it firmly. The size field is filled for only some rows; it gives once, few, many or a size class.

>TRBV24-1|TRBD1|-|TRBJ2-1
CATSDDRARTYNEQFF
TGTGCCACCAGTGATGACAGGGCTCGGACCTACAATGAGCAGTTCTTC
>TRBV3-1/TRBV3-2|TRBD1|-|TRBJ1-5
CASSPGTGLNQPQHF
TGTGCCAGCAGTCCCGGGACAGGGCTCAATCAGCCCCAGCATTTT
>TRBV5-6|-|-|TRBJ1-2
CASSLFQGNYGYTF
TGTGCCAGCAGCTTGTTTCAGGGTAACTATGGCTACACCTTC
>TRBV12-3/TRBV12-4|-|-|TRBJ2-3
CASSLRLDDDPYF
TGTGCCAGCAGTTTAAGACTAGACGACGATCCGTATTTT
>TRBV7-9|-|-|TRBJ1-6
CASRGAGRPLHF
TGTGCCAGCAGGGGGGCAGGACGCCCCCTCCACTTT
>TRBV6-4|-|few|TRBJ1-5
CASSWEGGNQPQHF
TGTGCCAGCAGTTGGGAGGGGGGCAATCAGCCCCAGCATTTT
>TRBV30|TRBD2|-|TRBJ2-5
CAWSVRGGRRETQYF
TGTGCCTGGAGTGTACGGGGGGGGCGCCGGGAGACCCAGTACTTC
>TRBV5-1|-|-|TRBJ1-2
CASSPTDTDGYTF
TGCGCCAGCAGCCCGACAGATACCGATGGCTACACCTTC
>TRBV5-1|TRBD1|-|TRBJ1-1
CASSRGTGGRTEAFF
TGCGCCAGCAGCAGAGGGACAGGGGGAAGGACTGAAGCTTTCTTT
>TRBV11-2|-|-|TRBJ2-5
CASSIRETQYF
TGTGCCAGCAGCATCCGGGAGACCCAGTACTTC
>TRBV29-1|-|-|TRBJ2-3
CSVFFDTQYF
TGCAGCGTTTTCTTTGATACGCAGTATTTT
>TRBV9|TRBD2|-|TRBJ2-1
CASSARTSGRYNEQFF
TGTGCCAGCAGCGCGCGTACTAGCGGGCGCTACAATGAGCAGTTCTTC
>TRBV3-1/TRBV3-2|-|-|TRBJ1-2
CASSQFRNYGYTF
TGTGCCAGCAGCCAATTCAGAAACTATGGCTACACCTTC
>TRBV9|TRBD2|-|TRBJ2-3
CASSSRTSGGAADTQYF
TGTGCCAGCAGCTCACGGACTAGCGGGGGGGCAGCAGATACGCAGTATTTT
>TRBV28|-|few|TRBJ1-2
CASSPPGGEMGGYTF
TGTGCCAGCAGCCCCCCCGGGGGGGAAATGGGTGGCTACACCTTC
>TRBV3-1/TRBV3-2|TRBD1|few|TRBJ1-6
CASSPGQAANSPLHF
TGTGCCAGCAGCCCAGGACAGGCCGCCAATTCACCCCTCCACTTT
>TRBV7-3|TRBD1|-|TRBJ2-2
CASSQQGTYTGELFF
TGTGCCAGCAGCCAACAGGGGACGTACACCGGGGAGCTGTTTTTT
>TRBV10-3|TRBD1|-|TRBJ1-3
CAIAPAPGTGSGNTIYF
TGTGCCATCGCCCCCGCGCCGGGGACAGGCTCTGGAAACACCATATATTTT
>TRBV3-1/TRBV3-2|-|few|TRBJ1-5
CASSQGIQLNQPQHF
TGTGCCAGCAGCCAAGGTATACAGCTCAATCAGCCCCAGCATTTT
>TRBV29-1|-|-|TRBJ2-2
CSVEDPGAGELFF
TGCAGCGTTGAAGATCCCGGGGCCGGGGAGCTGTTTTTT
>TRBV9|-|once|TRBJ2-1
CASSVGGAGFASNEQFF
TGTGCCAGCAGCGTAGGAGGAGCAGGGTTCGCTTCGAATGAGCAGTTCTTC
>TRBV30|TRBD1|-|TRBJ1-4
CALDRGNEKLFF
TGTGCTTTGGACAGGGGTAATGAAAAACTGTTTTTT
>TRBV11-2|-|once|TRBJ2-6
CASSLTSFGSGANVLTF
TGTGCCAGCAGCTTAACTTCTTTTGGCTCTGGGGCCAACGTCCTGACTTTC
>TRBV7-9|-|-|TRBJ1-1
CASLTAPTLNTEAFF
TGTGCCAGCCTGACAGCCCCAACTTTGAACACTGAAGCTTTCTTT
>TRBV19|TRBD1|-|TRBJ2-7
CASRGQGGPYEQYF
TGTGCCAGTCGGGGACAGGGAGGTCCCTACGAGCAGTACTTC
>TRBV27|TRBD1|-|TRBJ1-1
CASHPTGQGAPGTEAFF
TGTGCCAGCCACCCGACGGGACAGGGGGCGCCAGGGACTGAAGCTTTCTTT
>TRBV19|-|-|TRBJ2-4
CASVDSIAKNIQYF
TGTGCCAGTGTCGACTCGATAGCCAAAAACATTCAGTACTTC
>TRBV5-5|-|-|TRBJ1-2
CASSLTDRQNYGYTF
TGTGCCAGCAGCTTGACGGACAGACAGAACTATGGCTACACCTTC
>TRBV11-3|-|-|TRBJ2-1
CASSSYGSSYNEQFF
TGTGCCAGCAGCTCGTACGGGAGCTCCTACAATGAGCAGTTCTTC
>TRBV7-2|-|once|TRBJ1-5
CASSLVGGSNQPQHF
TGTGCCAGCAGCTTAGTGGGGGGGTCAAATCAGCCCCAGCATTTT
>TRBV27|-|-|TRBJ1-6
CASSSGWGNSPLHF
TGTGCCAGCAGTTCAGGGTGGGGAAATTCACCCCTCCACTTT
>TRBV4-2|-|-|TRBJ2-7
CASSLRGTFYEQYF
TGTGCCAGCAGCCTCCGAGGCACTTTCTACGAGCAGTACTTC
>TRBV3-1/TRBV3-2|-|-|TRBJ1-5
CASSQSGYYVDQPQHF
TGTGCCAGCAGCCAATCAGGGTATTATGTCGATCAGCCCCAGCATTTT
>TRBV11-2|-|-|TRBJ1-1
CASSLDLRGEAFF
TGTGCCAGCAGCTTAGATCTCAGGGGTGAAGCTTTCTTT
>TRBV29-1|-|once|TRBJ2-5
CSVGLNQETQYF
TGCAGCGTGGGGCTGAACCAAGAGACCCAGTACTTC
>TRBV15|-|-|TRBJ1-3
CATSRDLFGTSSSGNTIYF
TGTGCCACCAGCAGAGATCTGTTTGGTACTTCGAGCTCTGGAAACACCATATATTTT
>TRBV7-6|-|once|TRBJ1-3
CASSLARTGGNTIYF
TGTGCCAGCAGCTTAGCGAGAACAGGGGGAAACACCATATATTTT
>TRBV19|-|-|TRBJ1-3
CASTPGGVNSVSGNTIYF
TGTGCCAGTACCCCTGGGGGGGTAAATAGCGTCTCTGGAAACACCATATATTTT
>TRBV3-1/TRBV3-2|-|-|TRBJ2-7
CARAGRGSYEQYF
TGTGCCCGGGCCGGTCGGGGTTCCTACGAGCAGTACTTC
>TRBV10-2|-|-|TRBJ2-3
CASKQRLSGGTDTQYF
TGCGCCAGCAAACAACGCCTCAGCGGTGGTACAGATACGCAGTATTTT
>TRBV19|TRBD2|-|TRBJ2-1
CASSALAGGPYNEQFF
TGTGCCAGTAGTGCCCTAGCGGGAGGACCCTACAATGAGCAGTTCTTC
>TRBV19|TRBD1|-|TRBJ1-1
CASSNRDRGLEAFF
TGTGCCAGTAGCAACCGGGACAGGGGCCTCGAAGCTTTCTTT
>TRBV28|-|-|TRBJ2-7
CASSYNTETDSYEQYF
TGTGCCAGCAGTTACAATACGGAGACGGACTCCTACGAGCAGTACTTC
>TRBV12-1|-|-|TRBJ2-7
CASTRGPGQGSNEQYF
TGTGCCAGCACCCGGGGACCGGGACAGGGTAGCAACGAGCAGTACTTC
>TRBV6-2/TRBV6-3|-|-|TRBJ2-5
CASSSTEETQYF
TGTGCCAGCAGCAGTACGGAGGAGACCCAGTACTTC